The T cell receptor beta chain described here comes from a study of shared clonotypes between healthy human individuals. Overall study context: The study enrolled a couple of women and three men aged 18 to 49.

As for this clone: Its target is not known.

Libraries were prepared by immunoSEQ multiplex PCR; TCRdb keeps only in-frame clonotypes and omits some of them. Of around 1.9 million clones in the sample, just over 90% were seen once. The CDR3 runs to 14 residues. V was pared by 3 bases and J by 0 bases, with 6 bases between. Looked up from germline, CDR1 is SQVTM and CDR2 is ANQGSEA. Whole-study results and caveats: Expectations were that clonotype sharing among donors would be affected by sequencing depth.

Naive CD8 cells lacked CD45RO, underwent positive selection for CCR7 and left out terminally differentiated effector memory CD45RA+ cells. This TCR derives from a man aged 18 to 29 in good health. Some clones in this sample may be carry-over from other donors' samples. The chain recombines TRBV29-1 with TRBJ2-6; D gene ambiguous. The sequenced sample consisted of naive CD8+ T cells from PBMCs. CDR3 sequence reads: CSVDPGSGANVLTF. In nucleotides, the CDR3 is TGCAGCGTTGACCCTGGCTCTGGGGCCAACGTCCTGACTTTC.